This TCR beta chain stems from a study of blood T cells in healthy people across ages. Background on the study: Template-switching capture recovered about one barcoded beta molecule per two T cells.

The second PCR ran about 6 to 11 cycles with a sample-barcoded 5' primer and J-beta primers. TCRdb reprocessed the 5' RACE reads via MiXCR and lists one record per CDR3 protein. The sample lists about 1.6 million distinct CDR3 sequences, about 31% occurring once. The sample comprised blood. The TCR sequence derives from a woman aged 25 to 39 in good health.

The CDR3 loop reads CASSQSGIAETQYF. The CDR3, as DNA: TGTGCCAGCAGCCAAAGCGGGATAGCGGAGACCCAGTACTTC. The genes are TRBV3-1 and TRBJ2-5, with 7 nucleotides matching TRBD2. The ends lost 2 bases at V and 5 bases at J; junction bases unmatched: 5. Germline CDR1 reads LGHDT; CDR2 reads YNNKEL (reference sequence). CDR3 length: 14 amino acids.